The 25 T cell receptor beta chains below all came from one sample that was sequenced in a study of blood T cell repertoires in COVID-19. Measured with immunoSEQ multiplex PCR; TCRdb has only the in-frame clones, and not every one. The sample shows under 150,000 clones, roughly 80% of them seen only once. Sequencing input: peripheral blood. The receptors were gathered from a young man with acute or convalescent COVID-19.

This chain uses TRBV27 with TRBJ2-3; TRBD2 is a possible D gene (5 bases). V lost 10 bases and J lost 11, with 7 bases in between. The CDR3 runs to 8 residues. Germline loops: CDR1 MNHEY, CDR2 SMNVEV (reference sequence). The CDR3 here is CATRGQYF. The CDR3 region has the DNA TGTGCCACCCGGGGGCAGTATTTT.

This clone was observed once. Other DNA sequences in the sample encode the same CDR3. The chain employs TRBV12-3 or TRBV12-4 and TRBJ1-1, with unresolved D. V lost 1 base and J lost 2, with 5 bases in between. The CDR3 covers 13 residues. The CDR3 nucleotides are TGTGCCAGCAGTTTAGGAGCAAACACTGAAGCTTTCTTT. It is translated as CASSLGANTEAFF.

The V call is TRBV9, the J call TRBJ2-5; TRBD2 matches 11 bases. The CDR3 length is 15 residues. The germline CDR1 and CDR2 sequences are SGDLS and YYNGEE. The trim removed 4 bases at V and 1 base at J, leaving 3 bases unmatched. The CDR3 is CASSLSGGAQETQYF. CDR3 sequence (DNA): TGTGCCAGCAGCCTTAGCGGGGGGGCCCAAGAGACCCAGTACTTC.

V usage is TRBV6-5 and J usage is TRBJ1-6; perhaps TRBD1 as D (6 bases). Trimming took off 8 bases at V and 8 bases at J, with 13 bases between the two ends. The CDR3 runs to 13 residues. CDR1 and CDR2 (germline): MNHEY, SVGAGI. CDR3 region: CASRARGHSPLHF. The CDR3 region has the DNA TGTGCCAGCCGGGCCAGGGGCCATTCACCCCTCCACTTT.

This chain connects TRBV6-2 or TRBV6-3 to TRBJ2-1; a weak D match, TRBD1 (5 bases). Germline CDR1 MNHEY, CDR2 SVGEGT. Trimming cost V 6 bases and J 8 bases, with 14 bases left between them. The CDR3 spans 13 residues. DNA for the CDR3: TGTGCCAGCAGACCTTACCCGACAGATGAGCAGTTCTTC. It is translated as CASRPYPTDEQFF.

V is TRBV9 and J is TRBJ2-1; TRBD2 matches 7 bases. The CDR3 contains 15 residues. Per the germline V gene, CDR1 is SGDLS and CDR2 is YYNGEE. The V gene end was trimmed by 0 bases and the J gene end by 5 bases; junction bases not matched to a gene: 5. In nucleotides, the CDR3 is TGTGCCAGCAGCGTAGGTGGACTAGGAGACAATGAGCAGTTCTTC. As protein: CASSVGGLGDNEQFF. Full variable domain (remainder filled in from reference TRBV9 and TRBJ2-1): DSGVTQTPKHLITATGQRVTLRCSPRSGDLSVYWYQQSLDQGLQFLIQYYNGEERAKGNILERFSAQQFPDLHSELNLSSLELGDSALYFCASSVGGLGDNEQFFGPGTRLTVL.

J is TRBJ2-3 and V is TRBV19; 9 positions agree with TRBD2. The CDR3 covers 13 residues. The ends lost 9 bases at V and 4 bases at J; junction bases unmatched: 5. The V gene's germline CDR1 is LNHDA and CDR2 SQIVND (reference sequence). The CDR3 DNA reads TGTGCCAGCTTAGCGGGGGACTCAGATACGCAGTATTTT. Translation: CASLAGDSDTQYF.

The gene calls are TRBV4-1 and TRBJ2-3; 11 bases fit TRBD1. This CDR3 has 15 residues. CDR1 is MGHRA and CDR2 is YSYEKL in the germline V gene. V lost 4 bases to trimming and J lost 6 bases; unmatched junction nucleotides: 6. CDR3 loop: CASSPTGTGGDTQYF. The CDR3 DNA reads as TGCGCCAGCAGCCCAACAGGGACAGGGGGGGATACGCAGTATTTT.

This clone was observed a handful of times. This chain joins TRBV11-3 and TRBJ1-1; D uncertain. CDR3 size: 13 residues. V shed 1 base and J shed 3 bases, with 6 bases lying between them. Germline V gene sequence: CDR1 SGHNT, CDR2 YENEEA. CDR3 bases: TGTGCCAGCAGCTTAGGCCCGGACACTGAAGCTTTCTTT. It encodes CASSLGPDTEAFF.

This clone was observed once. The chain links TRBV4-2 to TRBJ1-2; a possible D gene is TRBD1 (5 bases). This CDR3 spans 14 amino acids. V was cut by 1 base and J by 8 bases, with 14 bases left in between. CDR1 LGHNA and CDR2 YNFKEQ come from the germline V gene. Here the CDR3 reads CASSQAVGGSGYTF. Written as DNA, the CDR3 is TGTGCCAGCAGCCAAGCGGTGGGGGGGAGCGGCTACACCTTC.

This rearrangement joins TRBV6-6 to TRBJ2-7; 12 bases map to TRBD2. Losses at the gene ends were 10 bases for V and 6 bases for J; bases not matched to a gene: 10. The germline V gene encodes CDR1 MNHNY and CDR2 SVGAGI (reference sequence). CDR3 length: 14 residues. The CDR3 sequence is CATEATSGSGEQYV. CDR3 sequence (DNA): TGTGCCACCGAGGCGACTAGCGGGAGTGGCGAGCAGTACGTC.

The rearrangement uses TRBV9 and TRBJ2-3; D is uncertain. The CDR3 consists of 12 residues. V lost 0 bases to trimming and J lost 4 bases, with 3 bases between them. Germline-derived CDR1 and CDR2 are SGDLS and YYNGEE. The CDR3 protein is CASSVGADTQYF. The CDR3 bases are TGTGCCAGCAGCGTAGGCGCAGATACGCAGTATTTT.

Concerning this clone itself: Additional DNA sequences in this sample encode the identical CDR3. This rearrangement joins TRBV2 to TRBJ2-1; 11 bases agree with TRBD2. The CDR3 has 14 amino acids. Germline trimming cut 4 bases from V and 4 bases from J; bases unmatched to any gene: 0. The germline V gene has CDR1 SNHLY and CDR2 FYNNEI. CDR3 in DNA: TGTGCCAGCAGTGGGACTAGCGGGTACAATGAGCAGTTCTTC. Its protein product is CASSGTSGYNEQFF.

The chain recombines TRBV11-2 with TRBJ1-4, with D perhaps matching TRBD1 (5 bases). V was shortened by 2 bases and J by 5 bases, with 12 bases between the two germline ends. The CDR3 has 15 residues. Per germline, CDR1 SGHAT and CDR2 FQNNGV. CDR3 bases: TGTGCCAGCAGCTTACTGCGGGACGGAAATGAAAAACTGTTTTTT. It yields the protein CASSLLRDGNEKLFF.

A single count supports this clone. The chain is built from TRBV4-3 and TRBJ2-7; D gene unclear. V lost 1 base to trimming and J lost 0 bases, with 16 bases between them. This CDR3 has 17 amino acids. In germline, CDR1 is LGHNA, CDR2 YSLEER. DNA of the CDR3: TGCGCCAGCAGCCAAGCCCTGCCCGGTCCTGTCTCCTACGAGCAGTACTTC. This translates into CASSQALPGPVSYEQYF.

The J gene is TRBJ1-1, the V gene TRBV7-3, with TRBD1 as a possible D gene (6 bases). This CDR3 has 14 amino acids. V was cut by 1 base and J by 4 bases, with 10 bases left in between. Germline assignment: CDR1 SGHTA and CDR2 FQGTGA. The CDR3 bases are TGTGCCAGCAGCTTAATGGGGGCAGGCACTGAAGCTTTCTTT. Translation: CASSLMGAGTEAFF.

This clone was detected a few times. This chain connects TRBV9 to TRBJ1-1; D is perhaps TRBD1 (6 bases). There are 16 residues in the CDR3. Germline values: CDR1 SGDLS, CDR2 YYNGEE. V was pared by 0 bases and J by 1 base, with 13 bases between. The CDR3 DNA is TGTGCCAGCAGCGTAGGAGGGGACATGAGGAACACTGAAGCTTTCTTT. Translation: CASSVGGDMRNTEAFF. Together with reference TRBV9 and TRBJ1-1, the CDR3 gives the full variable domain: DSGVTQTPKHLITATGQRVTLRCSPRSGDLSVYWYQQSLDQGLQFLIQYYNGEERAKGNILERFSAQQFPDLHSELNLSSLELGDSALYFCASSVGGDMRNTEAFFGQGTRLTVV.

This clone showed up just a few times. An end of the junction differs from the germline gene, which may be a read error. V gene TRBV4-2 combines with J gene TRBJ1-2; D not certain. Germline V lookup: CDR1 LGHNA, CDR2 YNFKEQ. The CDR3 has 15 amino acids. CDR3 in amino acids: CASSKEIAANYGYTF. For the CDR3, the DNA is TGTGCCAGCAGCAAAGAGATCGCGGCGAACTATGGCTACACCTTC.

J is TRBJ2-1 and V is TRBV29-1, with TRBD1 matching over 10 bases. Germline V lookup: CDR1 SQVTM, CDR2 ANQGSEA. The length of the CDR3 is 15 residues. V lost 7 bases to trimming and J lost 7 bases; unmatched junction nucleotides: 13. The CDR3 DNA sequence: TGCAGCGGAAAGACCGGGACAGGGGTAGGAAATGAGCAGTTCTTC. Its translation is CSGKTGTGVGNEQFF.

This CDR3 reads CASSLADSEYGYTF. CDR3 in DNA: TGCGCCAGCAGCTTGGCCGACAGCGAATATGGCTACACCTTC. The rearrangement links TRBV5-1 to TRBJ1-2, with D possibly TRBD1 on 5 matching bases. The CDR3 sequence is 14 residues long. Germline assignment: CDR1 SGHRS and CDR2 YFSETQ. Between the trimmed V and J ends, which lost 0 bases and 5 bases, there was a span of 11 bases.

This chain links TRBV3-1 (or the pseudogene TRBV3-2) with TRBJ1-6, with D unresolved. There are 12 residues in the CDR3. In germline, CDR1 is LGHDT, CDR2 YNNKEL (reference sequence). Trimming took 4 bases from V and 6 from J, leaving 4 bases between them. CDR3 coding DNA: TGTGCCAGCAGCCGAGCTAATTCACCCCTCCACTTT. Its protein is CASSRANSPLHF.

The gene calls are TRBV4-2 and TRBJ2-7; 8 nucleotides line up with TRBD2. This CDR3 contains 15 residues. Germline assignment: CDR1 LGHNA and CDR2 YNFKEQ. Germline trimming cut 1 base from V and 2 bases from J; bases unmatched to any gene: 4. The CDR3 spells CASSQVGGGTYEQYF. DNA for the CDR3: TGTGCCAGCAGCCAAGTCGGCGGGGGGACCTACGAGCAGTACTTC.

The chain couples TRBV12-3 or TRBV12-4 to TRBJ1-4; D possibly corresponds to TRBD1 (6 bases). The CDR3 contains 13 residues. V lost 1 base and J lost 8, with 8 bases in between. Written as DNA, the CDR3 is TGTGCCAGCAGTTTAGGACAGGCGGAAAAACTGTTTTTT. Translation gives CASSLGQAEKLFF.

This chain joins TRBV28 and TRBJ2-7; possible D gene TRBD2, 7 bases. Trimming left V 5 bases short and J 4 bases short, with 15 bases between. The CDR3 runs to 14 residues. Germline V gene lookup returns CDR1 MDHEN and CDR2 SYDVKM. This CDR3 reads CASSEAGTNYEQYV. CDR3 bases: TGTGCCAGCAGTGAAGCGGGGACAAATTACGAGCAGTACGTC.

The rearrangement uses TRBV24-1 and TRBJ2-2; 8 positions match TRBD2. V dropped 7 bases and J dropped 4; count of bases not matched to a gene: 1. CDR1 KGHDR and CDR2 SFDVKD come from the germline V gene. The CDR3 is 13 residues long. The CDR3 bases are TGTGCCACCAGGGCGGGAGGCACCGGGGAGCTGTTTTTT. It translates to CATRAGGTGELFF.